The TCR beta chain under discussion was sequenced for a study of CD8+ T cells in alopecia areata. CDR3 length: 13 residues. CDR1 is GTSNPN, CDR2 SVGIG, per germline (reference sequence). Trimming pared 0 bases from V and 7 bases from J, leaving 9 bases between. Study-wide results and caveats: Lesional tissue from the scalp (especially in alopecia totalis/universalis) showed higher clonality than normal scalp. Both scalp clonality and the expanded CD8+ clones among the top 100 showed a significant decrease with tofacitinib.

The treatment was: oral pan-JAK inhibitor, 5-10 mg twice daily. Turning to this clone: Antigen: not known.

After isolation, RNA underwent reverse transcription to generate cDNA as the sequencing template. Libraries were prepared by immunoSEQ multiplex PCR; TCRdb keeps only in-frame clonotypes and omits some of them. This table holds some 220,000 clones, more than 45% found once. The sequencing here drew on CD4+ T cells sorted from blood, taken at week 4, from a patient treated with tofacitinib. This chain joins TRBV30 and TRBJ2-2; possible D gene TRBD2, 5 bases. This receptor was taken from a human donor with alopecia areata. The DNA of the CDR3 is TGTGCCTGGAGTGTAAGCGGTGACGGGGAGCTGTTTTTT. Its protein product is CAWSVSGDGELFF.